One sample yielded the 25 T cell receptor beta chains listed below, sequenced in a study of T cells after yellow fever vaccination. TCRdb fed the 5' RACE reads into MiXCR, producing one record per CDR3 protein. The sample lists just under 600,000 distinct CDR3 sequences, roughly 14% occurring once. Sample: PBMCs, taken on the day of the yellow fever booster vaccination. These receptors were obtained from a man aged 30 to 45 who received the YFV17D yellow fever vaccine.

This chain links TRBV24-1 with TRBJ2-3; D is possibly TRBD1 or TRBD2 (6 bases each). This CDR3 contains 15 residues. Germline V gives CDR1 KGHDR, CDR2 SFDVKD. Trimming shortened V by 4 bases and J by 1 base, and 11 bases separated the two germline ends. Written as DNA, the CDR3 is TGTGCCACCAGTGAGGCGGAGGGGGGCACAGATACGCAGTATTTT. Protein: CATSEAEGGTDTQYF.

The chain is built from TRBV11-3 and TRBJ2-5; 9 bases fit TRBD2. V lost 1 base to trimming and J lost 3 bases; unmatched junction nucleotides: 6. The V gene's germline CDR1 is SGHNT and CDR2 YENEEA. This CDR3 spans 16 amino acids. The CDR3 nucleotides read TGTGCCAGCAGCTTAGGGTCGGTAGCGGGAGAAGAGACCCAGTACTTC. Encoded protein: CASSLGSVAGEETQYF.

This clonotype was seen a handful of times. This chain uses TRBV20-1 with TRBJ2-6; 9 bases map to TRBD1. Germline V gene sequence: CDR1 DFQATT, CDR2 SNEGSKA (reference sequence). J was trimmed by 0 bases and V by 3 bases; bases with no gene match: 6. This CDR3 comprises 17 residues. The CDR3 region has the DNA TGCAGTGCTAGGGGCGGACAGGGGCCCTCTGGGGCCAACGTCCTGACTTTC. Its translation: CSARGGQGPSGANVLTF.

CDR3 coding DNA: TGTGCCAGCAGCTCGATAGGAGCGACAGGGGACTTAGGCTACACCTTC. The encoded protein is CASSSIGATGDLGYTF. V gene TRBV7-9 combines with J gene TRBJ1-2; 8 positions agree with TRBD1. Losses at the gene ends were 4 bases for V and 8 bases for J; bases not matched to a gene: 15. The CDR3 length is 16 residues. Germline CDR1 reads SEHNR; CDR2 reads FQNEAQ (reference sequence).

There are a few counts of this clonotype. The chain uses TRBV29-1 and TRBJ2-3; no clear D. CDR3 length equals 12 residues. The germline CDR1 and CDR2 sequences are SQVTM and ANQGSEA. With 8 bases removed from V and 4 bases from J, the gap between germline ends came to 13 bases. DNA for the CDR3: TGCAGCAGCTCCAGTGGCCCAGATACGCAGTATTTT. This codes for CSSSSGPDTQYF.

The rearrangement joins TRBV15 to TRBJ2-4, with D perhaps matching TRBD1 (6 bases). V was pared by 0 bases and J by 0 bases, with 12 bases between. The germline V gene has CDR1 LNHNV and CDR2 YYDKDF (reference sequence). The CDR3 is 17 amino acids. DNA of the CDR3: TGTGCCACCAGCAGAGACCAGGGGATTCTAGCCAAAAACATTCAGTACTTC. This sequence encodes CATSRDQGILAKNIQYF.

The chain recombines TRBV12-3 or TRBV12-4 with TRBJ1-5, with 9 positions matching TRBD1. The CDR3 runs 15 residues. J gave up 6 bases and V 5 bases, and 8 bases lay outside the gene matches. The CDR3 DNA follows: TGTGCCAGCAGTACCGGACAGGGGTATAGTCAGCCCCAGCATTTT. It translates to CASSTGQGYSQPQHF.

This clonotype showed up just a few times. The chain couples TRBV6-5 to TRBJ2-4; D call uncertain. V was shortened by 2 bases and J by 4 bases, with 12 bases between the two germline ends. Germline-derived CDR1 and CDR2 are MNHEY and SVGAGI. This CDR3 has 15 amino acids. The CDR3 spells CASSYGDNLKNIQYF. The CDR3 DNA reads TGTGCCAGCAGTTACGGAGACAACCTTAAAAACATTCAGTACTTC.

This clonotype was detected a few times. The CDR3 region is CASRRGPTYEQYF. The CDR3 nucleotides are TGTGCCAGCAGACGGGGACCCACCTACGAGCAGTACTTC. The chain combines TRBV7-2 with TRBJ2-7; D is possibly TRBD1 or TRBD2 (5 bases each). Trimming pared 6 bases from V and 2 bases from J, leaving 11 bases between. Germline V lookup: CDR1 SGHTA, CDR2 FQGNSA. The CDR3 covers 13 residues.

A single count supports this clonotype. The chain combines TRBV6-2 or TRBV6-3 with TRBJ1-1; TRBD1 matches at 8 bases. CDR1 is MNHEY, CDR2 SVGEGT, per germline. This CDR3 has 14 residues. The J segment lost 4 bases and the V segment lost 6 bases, leaving 7 bases of the junction unmatched. CDR3 loop: CASSRQGSRTEAFF. The DNA for the CDR3 is TGTGCCAGCAGCCGACAGGGGTCGCGCACTGAAGCTTTCTTT.

This clonotype was counted a few times. V usage is TRBV4-3 and J usage is TRBJ1-4; D is unclear. Germline V gene sequence: CDR1 LGHNA, CDR2 YSLEER. The CDR3 contains 16 residues. V shed 1 base and J shed 7 bases, with 16 bases lying between them. Written as DNA, the CDR3 is TGCGCCAGCAGCCAAGGCACCGGGTACGCTGGTGAAAAACTGTTTTTT. It is translated as CASSQGTGYAGEKLFF.

The chain recombines TRBV5-6 with TRBJ2-1, with TRBD2 matching 7 bases. This CDR3 is built from 14 residues. Looked up from germline, CDR1 is SGHDT and CDR2 is YYEEEE. V gave up 5 bases and J gave up 4 bases; unmatched junction bases: 6. CDR3 sequence (DNA): TGTGCCAGCAGACCGGGACTACGATACAATGAGCAGTTCTTC. Protein sequence: CASRPGLRYNEQFF.

This clonotype was picked up a small number of times. The chain has TRBV20-1 and TRBJ2-2, with D maybe TRBD1 (5 bases). From germline, CDR1 is DFQATT and CDR2 SNEGSKA (reference sequence). Trimming removed 5 bases from V and 4 bases from J, with 14 bases in between. The CDR3 covers 14 residues. CDR3 region: CSALLGRGTGELFF. The CDR3 bases are TGCAGTGCTCTCCTGGGTAGGGGCACCGGGGAGCTGTTTTTT.

This clonotype came up a few times. The V call is TRBV27, the J call TRBJ2-7; D remains unclear. Trimming removed 4 bases from V and 1 base from J, with 8 bases in between. Germline CDR1 reads MNHEY; CDR2 reads SMNVEV (reference sequence). This CDR3 region has 13 residues. CDR3 protein: CASSYIGSYEQYF. DNA for the CDR3: TGTGCCAGCAGTTACATTGGGTCCTACGAGCAGTACTTC.

The sample holds many counts of this clonotype. The chain couples TRBV5-8 to TRBJ2-3; D is uncertain. V was cut by 1 base and J by 2 bases, with 8 bases left in between. CDR1 and CDR2 (germline): SGHTS, YDEGEE. This CDR3 region has 14 residues. The CDR3: CASSLRLTTDTQYF. The CDR3 DNA follows: TGTGCCAGCAGCTTGCGACTTACCACAGATACGCAGTATTTT.

This clonotype was counted a few times. V usage is TRBV12-3 or TRBV12-4 and J usage is TRBJ2-5, with D uncertain. There are 13 residues in the CDR3. V lost 6 bases to trimming and J lost 0 bases, with 8 bases between them. In DNA form, the CDR3 reads TGTGCCAGCAGCCCTCAGTACCAAGAGACCCAGTACTTC. As protein: CASSPQYQETQYF.

This clonotype was detected only a few times. The genes are TRBV6-5 and TRBJ1-2; D call uncertain. Trimming pared 3 bases from V and 8 bases from J, leaving 19 bases between. The CDR3 is 15 amino acids. Germline loops: CDR1 MNHEY, CDR2 SVGAGI. The CDR3 region has the DNA TGTGCCAGCAGTTATAGTTACGAGGGTCCGGGCGGCTACACCTTC. Residues: CASSYSYEGPGGYTF.

The chain carries TRBV20-1 and TRBJ2-1, with 8 bases that match TRBD2. The germline CDR1 and CDR2 sequences are DFQATT and SNEGSKA (reference sequence). V trimming: 6 bases; J trimming: 8 bases; junction bases outside the gene matches: 12. The CDR3 spans 14 residues. The CDR3, as DNA: TGCAGTGCCCCCGGGGGGGCCAGGGTTCATGAGCAGTTCTTC. This gives the protein CSAPGGARVHEQFF.

For this clonotype: With a much larger clone just one base away, this may be a read error. V and J are TRBV20-1 and TRBJ2-5; no definite D call. CDR3 size: 16 residues. The germline CDR1 and CDR2 sequences are DFQATT and SNEGSKA (reference sequence). The CDR3 sequence is CCARDLSKGIQETQYF. In nucleotides, the CDR3 is TGCTGTGCTAGAGATCTCTCGAAGGGAATCCAAGAGACCCAGTACTTC.

This chain connects TRBV7-9 to TRBJ2-3; D perhaps matches TRBD2 (6 bases). The CDR3 totals 13 residues. Trimming removed 5 bases from V and 8 bases from J, with 14 bases in between. Looked up from germline, CDR1 is SEHNR and CDR2 is FQNEAQ (reference sequence). The CDR3 DNA is TGTGCCAGCAGCGGGGGGATTCAGGGTACGCAGTATTTT. The encoded protein is CASSGGIQGTQYF. The full variable domain, its missing parts supplied by reference TRBV7-9 and TRBJ2-3, is DTGVSQNPRHKITKRGQNVTFRCDPISEHNRLYWYRQTLGQGPEFLTYFQNEAQLEKSRLLSDRFSAERPKGSFSTLEIQRTEQGDSAMYLCASSGGIQGTQYFGPGTRLTVL.

The chain has TRBV12-3 or TRBV12-4 and TRBJ1-1; 7 bases are a match to TRBD1. V was pared by 5 bases and J by 7 bases, with 10 bases of the junction left unmatched. The length of the CDR3 is 14 residues. The CDR3 loop is CASSATGAVLEAFF. In nucleotides, the CDR3 is TGTGCCAGCAGTGCAACAGGGGCCGTCCTTGAAGCTTTCTTT.

This clonotype was seen a handful of times. The J gene is TRBJ2-3, the V gene TRBV11-2; 13 positions agree with TRBD2. J lost 5 bases, V lost 4 bases, and 15 bases had no gene match. CDR3 size: 19 residues. Germline assignment: CDR1 SGHAT and CDR2 FQNNGV. The CDR3, as DNA: TGTGCCAGCAGCTCCCAACCCCGTACTAGCGGGAGGGGCCTAGATACGCAGTATTTT. This translates into CASSSQPRTSGRGLDTQYF.

The genes are TRBV28 and TRBJ2-1, with unresolved D. The CDR3 totals 14 residues. CDR1 is MDHEN and CDR2 is SYDVKM in the germline V gene. The V end lost 7 bases, the J end lost 0 bases, and 10 bases lay between the germline ends. The CDR3 sequence is CASNRHASYNEQFF. In DNA form, the CDR3 reads TGTGCCAGCAACCGACACGCCTCCTACAATGAGCAGTTCTTC.

The J gene is TRBJ2-1, the V gene TRBV30, with D perhaps being TRBD1 or TRBD2 (5 bases each). The CDR3 is made up of 14 amino acids. The germline gives CDR1 GTSNPN, CDR2 SVGIG (reference sequence). Between the trimmed V and J ends, which lost 0 bases and 7 bases, there was a span of 13 bases. CDR3 DNA sequence: TGTGCCTGGAGTGTTTGGGACGGGGAAAATGAGCAGTTCTTC. It yields the protein CAWSVWDGENEQFF.

The chain is built from TRBV20-1 and TRBJ1-1, with D uncertain. The CDR3 spans 15 residues. Trimming removed 3 bases at V and 1 base at J, with 15 bases between. Germline V CDR1 and CDR2: DFQATT, SNEGSKA (reference sequence). The CDR3 region is CSASLTTPENTEAFF. CDR3 coding DNA: TGCAGTGCTAGCTTGACGACCCCAGAGAACACTGAAGCTTTCTTT.